A selection of T cell receptor beta chains follows, all from one sample in a study of cytomegalovirus exposure and HLA in healthy donors. TCRdb keeps only in-frame clones here, not all; method: immunoSEQ multiplex PCR. The table has approximately 100,000 clones, approximately 81% seen once. Sequencing used PBMCs. These receptors all come from a woman aged 40 to 49 in good health and CMV-seropositive. Each CDR3 is given with its conserved first and last residue. Fields, in order: V gene, clone size, J gene, D gene, CDR3 protein, CDR3 DNA. The D gene is left open where the match is weak. Clone size is given for some rows only: seen once, a few or many times, or a class if the clone is expanded.

V gene: TRBV21-1
clone size: .
J gene: TRBJ1-5
D gene: .
CDR3 protein: CASSKAETGNSLYSNQPQHF
CDR3 DNA: TGTGCCAGCAGCAAAGCCGAGACAGGGAACTCCCTTTATAGCAATCAGCCCCAGCATTTT

V gene: TRBV7-6
clone size: .
J gene: TRBJ2-2
D gene: .
CDR3 protein: CASGAPNTGELFF
CDR3 DNA: TGTGCCAGTGGGGCACCGAACACCGGGGAGCTGTTTTTT

V gene: TRBV5-1
clone size: .
J gene: TRBJ2-5
D gene: TRBD1
CDR3 protein: CASSLDSSTGQETQYF
CDR3 DNA: TGCGCCAGCAGCTTGGATTCTTCGACAGGGCAAGAGACCCAGTACTTC

V gene: TRBV7-9
clone size: .
J gene: TRBJ2-5
D gene: TRBD2
CDR3 protein: CASSPGLAGNEETQYF
CDR3 DNA: TGTGCCAGCAGCCCAGGACTAGCGGGGAACGAAGAGACCCAGTACTTC

V gene: TRBV18
clone size: .
J gene: TRBJ2-1
D gene: TRBD2
CDR3 protein: CASSTQAGVNEQFF
CDR3 DNA: TGTGCCAGCTCAACCCAAGCGGGAGTCAATGAGCAGTTCTTC

V gene: TRBV4-1
clone size: .
J gene: TRBJ2-2
D gene: TRBD2
CDR3 protein: CASSQGSGRGNTGELFF
CDR3 DNA: TGCGCCAGCAGCCAGGGTAGCGGGAGGGGGAACACCGGGGAGCTGTTTTTT

V gene: TRBV9
clone size: .
J gene: TRBJ2-2
D gene: TRBD2
CDR3 protein: CASSVATSGRSGELFF
CDR3 DNA: TGTGCCAGCAGCGTGGCTACTAGCGGGAGGTCCGGGGAGCTGTTTTTT

V gene: TRBV6-1
clone size: .
J gene: TRBJ2-1
D gene: TRBD2
CDR3 protein: CASSEAAGSGDEQFF
CDR3 DNA: TGTGCCAGCAGTGAAGCAGCGGGATCAGGCGATGAGCAGTTCTTC

V gene: TRBV7-9
clone size: .
J gene: TRBJ1-3
D gene: .
CDR3 protein: CASSLSGNTIYF
CDR3 DNA: TGTGCCAGCAGCCTCTCTGGAAACACCATATATTTT

V gene: TRBV28
clone size: .
J gene: TRBJ2-7
D gene: .
CDR3 protein: CASSFSPQALLEQYF
CDR3 DNA: TGTGCCAGCAGTTTTAGTCCCCAGGCCCTTCTCGAGCAGTACTTC

V gene: TRBV10-2
clone size: once
J gene: TRBJ1-5
D gene: .
CDR3 protein: CASSDPRGGNQPQHF
CDR3 DNA: TGCGCCAGCAGCGATCCGCGGGGGGGAAATCAGCCCCAGCATTTT